This entry lists 29 T cell receptor beta chains sequenced from one sample in a study of blood T cell repertoires in COVID-19. Profiled with immunoSEQ multiplex PCR; TCRdb holds only in-frame clones, not every one. The sample has tens of thousands of clones; 70% to 90% are singletons. Sequenced: peripheral blood. All receptors come from a man aged 45-60 years with active COVID-19.

The chain employs TRBV7-2 and TRBJ1-1, with D possibly being TRBD1 (6 bases). CDR1 and CDR2 (germline): SGHTA, FQGNSA. CDR3 length: 14 amino acids. Trimming pared 3 bases from V and 4 bases from J, leaving 12 bases between. CDR3 sequence (DNA): TGTGCCAGCAGCTTCCGACAGGCCGGCACTGAAGCTTTCTTT. This translates into CASSFRQAGTEAFF.

This clone has only one observation. CDR3 in amino acids: CASSSGLTYEQYF. CDR3 DNA: TGTGCCAGCAGTTCAGGATTAACCTACGAGCAGTACTTC. The chain uses TRBV2 and TRBJ2-7; D is uncertain. V was trimmed by 5 bases and J by 2 bases, leaving 10 bases between them. Germline V CDR1 and CDR2: SNHLY, FYNNEI. The CDR3 contains 13 residues.

The chain is built from TRBV4-1 and TRBJ2-3; 10 bases align to TRBD2. Per the germline V gene, CDR1 is MGHRA and CDR2 is YSYEKL. V trimming: 1 base; J trimming: 5 bases; junction bases outside the gene matches: 6. This CDR3 spans 16 amino acids. CDR3: CASSQVGTSAEDTQYF. In nucleotides, the CDR3 is TGCGCCAGCAGCCAAGTGGGGACTAGCGCCGAAGATACGCAGTATTTT.

The rearrangement uses TRBV2 and TRBJ2-7, with a tentative D call TRBD2 (6 bases). There are 14 residues in the CDR3. The ends were cut back, 7 bases at V and 1 base at J, with 14 bases in the middle. Germline-derived CDR1 and CDR2 are SNHLY and FYNNEI. The CDR3 region is CASTIDRESYEQYF. The CDR3 DNA is TGTGCCAGCACTATTGACCGGGAGTCCTACGAGCAGTACTTC.

This chain links TRBV5-1 with TRBJ2-5; 9 bases are shared with TRBD1. This CDR3 has 15 amino acids. After removal of 4 bases from V and 9 bases from J, the junction contained 13 bases not matched to a gene. Germline CDR1 and CDR2: SGHRS and YFSETQ. In DNA, the CDR3 is TGCGCCAGCAGCCAGCTCCCGGGACAGGGTGTCCCCCAGTACTTC. Residues: CASSQLPGQGVPQYF. The full variable domain, rest sourced from reference TRBV5-1 and TRBJ2-5, is KAGVTQTPRYLIKTRGQQVTLSCSPISGHRSVSWYQQTPGQGLQFLFEYFSETQRNKGNFPGRFSGRQFSNSRSEMNVSTLELGDSALYLCASSQLPGQGVPQYFGPGTRLLVL.

CDR3 sequence (DNA): TGTGCCAGCAGCTCGACTAGCGGGGGGAGAAACATTCAGTACTTC. Its translation: CASSSTSGGRNIQYF. J is TRBJ2-4 and V is TRBV11-2, with 13 bases lining up with TRBD2. Per germline, CDR1 SGHAT and CDR2 FQNNGV. The CDR3 length is 15 residues. J was trimmed by 6 bases and V by 4 bases; bases with no gene match: 3.

The CDR3 nucleotides read TGCGCCAGCAGACTAGCGGGAGGCGATGAGACCCAGTACTTC. Its protein is CASRLAGGDETQYF. The rearrangement links TRBV5-1 to TRBJ2-5, with 12 bases identical to TRBD2. Germline V gene data show CDR1 as SGHRS and CDR2 as YFSETQ. The CDR3 is 14 residues long. Trimming removed 5 bases from V and 5 bases from J; junction bases left unmatched: 4.

V is TRBV5-4 and J is TRBJ2-3, with a tentative D call TRBD2 (6 bases). Germline CDR1 is SGHNT and CDR2 is YYREEE (reference sequence). The V and J ends lost 0 bases and 5 bases respectively, with 10 bases between them. The CDR3 runs 14 residues. As DNA, the CDR3 is TGTGCCAGCAGCTTGGATCTGGGGGGAGATACGCAGTATTTT. Protein sequence: CASSLDLGGDTQYF.

The rearrangement joins TRBV6-1 to TRBJ1-1, with D possibly TRBD1 on 5 matching bases. CDR1 is MNHNS, CDR2 SASEGT, per germline. CDR3 size: 15 residues. Trimming took off 2 bases at V and 2 bases at J, with 12 bases between the two ends. The CDR3 is CASSELGGTNTEAFF. In DNA form, the CDR3 reads TGTGCCAGCAGTGAACTGGGAGGGACCAACACTGAAGCTTTCTTT.

The chain couples TRBV19 to TRBJ2-1; 8 nucleotides line up with TRBD2. This CDR3 spans 14 amino acids. Germline loops: CDR1 LNHDA, CDR2 SQIVND (reference sequence). J gave up 5 bases and V 6 bases, and 6 bases lay outside the gene matches. CDR3: CASSYRGGNNEQFF. The CDR3 bases are TGTGCCAGTAGCTACCGGGGGGGTAACAATGAGCAGTTCTTC. The full variable domain, completed using reference TRBV19 and TRBJ2-1, is DGGITQSPKYLFRKEGQNVTLSCEQNLNHDAMYWYRQDPGQGLRLIYYSQIVNDFQKGDIAEGYSVSREKKESFPLTVTSAQKNPTAFYLCASSYRGGNNEQFFGPGTRLTVL.

This chain uses TRBV7-9 with TRBJ2-2; 7 bases fit TRBD1. V shed 7 bases, J shed 2 bases, and the junction held 10 bases outside the gene matches. Per germline, CDR1 SEHNR and CDR2 FQNEAQ (reference sequence). This CDR3 spans 16 amino acids. The CDR3 DNA reads TGTGCCAGCAACCTGGAAGACAGGGTAAACACCGGGGAGCTGTTTTTT. Translated: CASNLEDRVNTGELFF.

The chain links TRBV19 to TRBJ2-2; TRBD2 is a possible D gene (6 bases). Germline V gene lookup returns CDR1 LNHDA and CDR2 SQIVND (reference sequence). This CDR3 has 16 amino acids. V was trimmed by 3 bases and J by 1 base, leaving 12 bases between them. The CDR3 coding sequence is TGTGCCAGTAGTATTCGGCGGGGTGTGAACACCGGGGAGCTGTTTTTT. It specifies CASSIRRGVNTGELFF.

V usage is TRBV2 and J usage is TRBJ2-3; D is undetermined. Germline CDR1 is SNHLY and CDR2 is FYNNEI. The CDR3 is made up of 11 amino acids. With 5 bases removed from V and 3 bases from J, the gap between germline ends came to 3 bases. The CDR3: CASSPTDTQYF. Here the CDR3 DNA reads TGTGCCAGCAGTCCGACAGATACGCAGTATTTT.

This rearrangement joins TRBV6-5 to TRBJ2-5, with TRBD1 matching over 10 bases. The length of the CDR3 is 14 residues. The junction had 5 bases not matched to a gene; V was cut back by 5 bases and J by 5 bases. Germline V gives CDR1 MNHEY, CDR2 SVGAGI. CDR3 residues: CASSRTGGVETQYF. CDR3 sequence (DNA): TGTGCCAGCAGTAGGACAGGGGGTGTGGAGACCCAGTACTTC.

This clone was detected only once. The chain employs TRBV19 and TRBJ1-3; D uncertain. The CDR3 length is 13 residues. Per germline, CDR1 LNHDA and CDR2 SQIVND (reference sequence). V lost 4 bases and J lost 3, with 7 bases in between. Here the CDR3 reads CASSTEGGNTIYF. The DNA for the CDR3 is TGTGCCAGTAGTACGGAGGGTGGAAACACCATATATTTT.

The chain recombines TRBV10-1 with TRBJ2-1; TRBD1 matches at 11 bases. Germline V gene data show CDR1 as WNHNN and CDR2 as SYGVQD (reference sequence). The CDR3 has 13 residues. V was clipped by 5 bases and J by 7 bases; unmatched bases: 1. In DNA form, the CDR3 reads TGCGCCAGCAGTCGGGACAGGGGGAATGAGCAGTTCTTC. Translating gives CASSRDRGNEQFF.

The rearrangement uses TRBV9 and TRBJ1-2, with D perhaps TRBD1 (5 bases). V was cut by 0 bases and J by 3 bases, with 12 bases left in between. The germline CDR1 and CDR2 sequences are SGDLS and YYNGEE. The CDR3 has 15 residues. The CDR3 sequence: CASSVEEAGDYGYTF. The CDR3, as DNA: TGTGCCAGCAGCGTAGAGGAGGCGGGGGACTATGGCTACACCTTC. Full variable domain (missing parts from reference TRBV9 and TRBJ1-2): DSGVTQTPKHLITATGQRVTLRCSPRSGDLSVYWYQQSLDQGLQFLIQYYNGEERAKGNILERFSAQQFPDLHSELNLSSLELGDSALYFCASSVEEAGDYGYTFGSGTRLTVV.

This sequence joins TRBV7-2 and TRBJ2-2; D unclear. This CDR3 is built from 14 residues. Trimming removed 2 bases from V and 1 base from J, with 5 bases in between. Looked up from germline, CDR1 is SGHTA and CDR2 is FQGNSA. For the CDR3, the DNA is TGTGCCAGCAGCTTAAGCCGGAACACCGGGGAGCTGTTTTTT. It encodes CASSLSRNTGELFF. Supplemented by reference TRBV7-2 and TRBJ2-2, the full variable domain reads GAGVSQSPSNKVTEKGKDVELRCDPISGHTALYWYRQSLGQGLEFLIYFQGNSAPDKSGLPSDRFSAERTGGSVSTLTIQRTQQEDSAVYLCASSLSRNTGELFFGEGSRLTVL.

The chain employs TRBV2 and TRBJ2-2; 14 positions agree with TRBD2. The trim removed 6 bases at V and 6 bases at J, leaving 0 bases unmatched. This CDR3 has 14 residues. From germline, CDR1 is SNHLY and CDR2 FYNNEI. The CDR3 bases are TGTGCCAGCAGGGGACTAGCGGGAGCCGGGGAGCTGTTTTTT. Its translation: CASRGLAGAGELFF.

This clone came up once. The rearrangement links TRBV5-1 to TRBJ1-2; D is unresolved. Trimming took 1 base from V and 9 from J, leaving 10 bases between them. The CDR3 has 12 amino acids. In germline, CDR1 is SGHRS, CDR2 YFSETQ. In DNA, the CDR3 is TGCGCCAGCAGCTTGTCTCGGGAGAGCTACACCTTC. Its protein product is CASSLSRESYTF.

The genes are TRBV6-4 and TRBJ1-5, with D maybe TRBD1 (6 bases). In germline, CDR1 is MRHNA, CDR2 SNTAGT. CDR3 length equals 15 residues. The germline V and J ends were trimmed by 6 bases and 5 bases, with 17 bases remaining between them. The CDR3 coding sequence is TGTGCCAGCAGAAAGCCCCGGGACACCGATCAGCCCCAGCATTTT. Its translation is CASRKPRDTDQPQHF.

The genes are TRBV29-1 and TRBJ2-2, with a weak D call TRBD1 (5 bases). Germline CDR1 SQVTM, CDR2 ANQGSEA. V lost 0 bases and J lost 6, with 14 bases in between. This CDR3 spans 15 amino acids. The CDR3 coding sequence is TGCAGCGTTGAAGATGGTTCAGGGCGAGCCGGGGAGCTGTTTTTT. This sequence encodes CSVEDGSGRAGELFF.

The chain carries TRBV4-2 and TRBJ2-1; 10 positions match TRBD2. Per the germline V gene, CDR1 is LGHNA and CDR2 is YNFKEQ. The CDR3 spans 17 residues. V gave up 0 bases and J gave up 5 bases; unmatched junction bases: 7. The CDR3 DNA sequence: TGTGCCAGCAGCCAAGATCTGCTAGCGGGAGTAAACAATGAGCAGTTCTTC. It is translated as CASSQDLLAGVNNEQFF.

This chain connects TRBV2 to TRBJ1-2; D is ambiguous. V lost 3 bases, J lost 2 bases, and 10 bases lay in between. This CDR3 is 14 amino acids long. CDR1 SNHLY and CDR2 FYNNEI come from the germline V gene. CDR3 nucleotides: TGTGCCAGCAGTGAGGAGTTAGGCAACTATGGCTACACCTTC. Translating gives CASSEELGNYGYTF.

This chain connects TRBV3-1 (or the pseudogene TRBV3-2) to TRBJ1-2, with D hard to call. The germline V and J ends were trimmed by 2 bases and 7 bases, with 11 bases remaining between them. The CDR3 consists of 13 residues. CDR1 is LGHDT and CDR2 is YNNKEL in the germline V gene (reference sequence). DNA of the CDR3: TGTGCCAGCAGCCAATCGGCAGCAGGTGGCTACACCTTC. Translating gives CASSQSAAGGYTF.

This clone was recorded once. The chain has TRBV30 and TRBJ1-2, with D unclear. V was shortened by 4 bases and J by 0 bases, with 9 bases between the two germline ends. Germline-derived CDR1 and CDR2 are GTSNPN and SVGIG (reference sequence). This CDR3 region has 13 residues. For the CDR3, the DNA is TGTGCCTGGATGCTACGTTCTAACTATGGCTACACCTTC. This codes for CAWMLRSNYGYTF.

This clone was detected once. The chain uses TRBV12-3 or TRBV12-4 and TRBJ2-1, with D possibly matching TRBD2 (5 bases). The CDR3 consists of 13 residues. V was trimmed by 5 bases and J by 5 bases, leaving 10 bases between them. CDR3 coding DNA: TGTGCCAGCAGTCCCGGGATTCACAATGAGCAGTTCTTC. Amino acid sequence: CASSPGIHNEQFF.

The chain links TRBV6-1 to TRBJ2-7; TRBD2 matches 7 bases. Germline V gene data show CDR1 as MNHNS and CDR2 as SASEGT. The CDR3 runs to 16 residues. V shed 1 base and J 6 bases; nucleotides not matched to a gene: 12. CDR3 protein: CASSEGRWEGLSEQYF. The CDR3 DNA reads TGTGCCAGCAGTGAAGGGAGGTGGGAGGGGCTCTCCGAGCAGTACTTC.

The rearrangement joins TRBV7-3 to TRBJ2-2; 10 bases fit TRBD2. Germline V gene lookup returns CDR1 SGHTA and CDR2 FQGTGA. This CDR3 comprises 22 residues. Germline trimming cut 0 bases from V and 0 bases from J; bases unmatched to any gene: 16. CDR3 DNA sequence: TGTGCCAGCAGCTTAACGATCCGGACTAGCGGAGTCCTTACCCCGAACACCGGGGAGCTGTTTTTT. Translation gives CASSLTIRTSGVLTPNTGELFF.